The 2 T cell receptor beta chains given below trace back to one sample, sequenced in a study of early T cells in non-severe SARS-CoV-2 infection. TCRdb reanalysed the 5' RACE reads using MiXCR and keeps one entry per CDR3 protein. The table shows tens of thousands of distinct CDR3 sequences, with 10% occurring only once. Source material: whole blood. These receptors came from an adult who was a healthcare worker with PCR-confirmed SARS-CoV-2 infection or an uninfected control (not recorded which).

This clonotype was counted many times. Here the CDR3 DNA reads TGCAGTGCTCCTCGGTGGCTAGCGGGAGACCCTCGCACAGATACGCAGTATTTT. Its protein product is CSAPRWLAGDPRTDTQYF. The chain recombines TRBV20-1 with TRBJ2-3; 10 positions agree with TRBD2. Germline V gives CDR1 DFQATT, CDR2 SNEGSKA (reference sequence). Trimming at V came to 5 bases and at J to 1 base, leaving 15 bases not matched to a gene. The CDR3 runs 18 residues.

The table lists this clonotype with a few counts. The chain has TRBV12-3 or TRBV12-4 and TRBJ2-7; D is possibly TRBD2 (6 bases). CDR3 length: 12 amino acids. Trimming shortened V by 6 bases and J by 7 bases, and 13 bases separated the two germline ends. In DNA, the CDR3 is TGTGCCAGCAGCCCCGGGACTGTTGAGCAGTACTTC. Its translation is CASSPGTVEQYF.